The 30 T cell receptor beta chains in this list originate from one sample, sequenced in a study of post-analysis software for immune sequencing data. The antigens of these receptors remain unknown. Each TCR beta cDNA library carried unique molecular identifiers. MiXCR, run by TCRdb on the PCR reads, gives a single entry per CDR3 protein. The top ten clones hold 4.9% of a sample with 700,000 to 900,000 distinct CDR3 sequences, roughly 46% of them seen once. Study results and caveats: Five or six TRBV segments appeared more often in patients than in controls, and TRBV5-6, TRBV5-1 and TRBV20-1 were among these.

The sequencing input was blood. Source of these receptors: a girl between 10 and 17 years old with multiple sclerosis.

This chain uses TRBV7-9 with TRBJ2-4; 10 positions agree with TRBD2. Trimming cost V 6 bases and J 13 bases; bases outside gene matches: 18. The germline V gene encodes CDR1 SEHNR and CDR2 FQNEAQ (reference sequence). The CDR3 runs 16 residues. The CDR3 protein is CASSPPKREGLREQYF. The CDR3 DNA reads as TGTGCCAGCAGTCCACCGAAGCGGGAGGGACTCCGGGAGCAGTACTTC. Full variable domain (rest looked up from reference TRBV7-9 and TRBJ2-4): DTGVSQNPRHKITKRGQNVTFRCDPISEHNRLYWYRQTLGQGPEFLTYFQNEAQLEKSRLLSDRFSAERPKGSFSTLEIQRTEQGDSAMYLCASSPPKREGLREQYFGAGTRLSVL.

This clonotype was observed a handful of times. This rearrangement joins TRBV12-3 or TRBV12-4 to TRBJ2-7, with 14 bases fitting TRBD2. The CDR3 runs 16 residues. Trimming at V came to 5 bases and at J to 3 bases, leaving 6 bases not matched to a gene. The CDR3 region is CASSPTSGRADYEQYF. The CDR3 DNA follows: TGTGCCAGCAGTCCGACTAGCGGGAGGGCAGACTACGAGCAGTACTTC.

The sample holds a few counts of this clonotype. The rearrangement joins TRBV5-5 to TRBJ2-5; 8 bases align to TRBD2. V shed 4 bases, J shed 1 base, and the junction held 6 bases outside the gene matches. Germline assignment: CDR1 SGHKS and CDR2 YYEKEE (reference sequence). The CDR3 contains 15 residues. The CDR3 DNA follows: TGTGCCAGCAGCCAGCGGGAGTTCCCCCAAGAGACCCAGTACTTC. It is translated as CASSQREFPQETQYF.

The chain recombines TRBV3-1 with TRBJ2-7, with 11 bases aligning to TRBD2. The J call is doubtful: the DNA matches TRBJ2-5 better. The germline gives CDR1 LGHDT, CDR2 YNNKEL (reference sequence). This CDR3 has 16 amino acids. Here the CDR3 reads CASSHISGRARETQYF. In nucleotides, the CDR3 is TGTGCCAGCAGCCACATTAGCGGGAGGGCGCGGGAGACCCAGTACTTC.

The CDR3, as DNA: TGTGCCAGCAGCCCATCTGGGGGGGCCCGGTTCGGGCAGTTCTTC. Translating it yields CASSPSGGARFGQFF. This chain joins TRBV3-1 and TRBJ2-1; the D gene is possibly TRBD2 (7 bases). V lost 4 bases and J 12 bases, leaving 22 bases between the germline ends. The CDR3 has 15 amino acids. CDR1 LGHDT and CDR2 YNNKEL come from the germline V gene (reference sequence).

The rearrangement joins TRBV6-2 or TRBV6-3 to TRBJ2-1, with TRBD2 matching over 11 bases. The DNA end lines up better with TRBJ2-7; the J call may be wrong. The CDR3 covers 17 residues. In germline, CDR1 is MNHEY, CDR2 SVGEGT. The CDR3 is CASSYFIAGGTVYEQYF. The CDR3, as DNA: TGTGCCAGCAGTTACTTTATAGCGGGAGGGACGGTTTACGAGCAGTACTTC.

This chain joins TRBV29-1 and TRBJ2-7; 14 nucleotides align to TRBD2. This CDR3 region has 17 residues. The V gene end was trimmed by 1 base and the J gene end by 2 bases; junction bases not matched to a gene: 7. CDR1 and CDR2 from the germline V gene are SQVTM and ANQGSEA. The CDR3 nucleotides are TGCAGCGTTGAAGTAGGACTAGCGGGAGGCTCCCCCTACGAGCAGTACTTC. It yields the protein CSVEVGLAGGSPYEQYF.

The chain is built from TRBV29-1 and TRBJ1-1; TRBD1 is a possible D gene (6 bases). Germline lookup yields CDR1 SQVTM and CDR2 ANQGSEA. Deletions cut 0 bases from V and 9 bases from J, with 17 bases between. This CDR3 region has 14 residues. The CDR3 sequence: CSVEDLNREDKAFF. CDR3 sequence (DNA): TGCAGCGTTGAAGATCTAAACAGGGAGGATAAAGCTTTCTTT.

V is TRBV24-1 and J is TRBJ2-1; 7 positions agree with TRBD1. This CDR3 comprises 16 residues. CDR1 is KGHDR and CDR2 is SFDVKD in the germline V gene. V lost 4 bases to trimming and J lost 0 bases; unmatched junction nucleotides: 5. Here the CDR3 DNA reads TGTGCCACCAGTGACCCAGCAGGGGGCTCCTACAATGAGCAGTTCTTC. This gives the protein CATSDPAGGSYNEQFF.

CDR3 sequence reads: CASSFSVGRDEKLFF. The CDR3 DNA reads as TGTGCCAGCAGTTTCTCCGTAGGGAGAGATGAAAAACTGTTTTTT. The chain links TRBV28 to TRBJ1-4; D remains unclear. CDR1 MDHEN and CDR2 SYDVKM come from the germline V gene. The CDR3 consists of 15 residues. Trimming removed 3 bases from V and 6 bases from J, with 14 bases in between.

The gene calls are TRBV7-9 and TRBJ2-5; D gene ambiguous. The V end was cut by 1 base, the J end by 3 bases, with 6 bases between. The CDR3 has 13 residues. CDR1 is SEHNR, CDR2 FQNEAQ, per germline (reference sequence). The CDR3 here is CASSLDWEETQYF. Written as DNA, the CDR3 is TGTGCCAGCAGCTTAGACTGGGAAGAGACCCAGTACTTC. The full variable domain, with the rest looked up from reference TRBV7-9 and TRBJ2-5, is DTGVSQNPRHKITKRGQNVTFRCDPISEHNRLYWYRQTLGQGPEFLTYFQNEAQLEKSRLLSDRFSAERPKGSFSTLEIQRTEQGDSAMYLCASSLDWEETQYFGPGTRLLVL.

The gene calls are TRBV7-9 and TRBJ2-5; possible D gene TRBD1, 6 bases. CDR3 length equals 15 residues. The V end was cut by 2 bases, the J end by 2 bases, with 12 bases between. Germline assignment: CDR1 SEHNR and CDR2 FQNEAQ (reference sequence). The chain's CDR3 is CASSLRGTGQETQYF. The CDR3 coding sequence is TGTGCCAGCAGCTTAAGGGGGACGGGTCAAGAGACCCAGTACTTC.

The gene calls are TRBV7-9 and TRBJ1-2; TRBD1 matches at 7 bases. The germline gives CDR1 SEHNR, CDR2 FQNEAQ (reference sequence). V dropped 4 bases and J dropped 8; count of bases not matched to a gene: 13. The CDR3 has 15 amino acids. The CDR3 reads CASSSRTGPGGGYTF. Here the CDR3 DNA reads TGTGCCAGCAGCTCCCGGACAGGCCCGGGGGGAGGCTACACCTTC.

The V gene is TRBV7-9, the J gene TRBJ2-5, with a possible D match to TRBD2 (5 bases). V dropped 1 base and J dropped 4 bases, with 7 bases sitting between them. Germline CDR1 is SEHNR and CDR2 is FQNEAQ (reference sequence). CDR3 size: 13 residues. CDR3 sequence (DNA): TGTGCCAGCAGCTTAGAGGCGGGAGAGACCCAGTACTTC. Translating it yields CASSLEAGETQYF.

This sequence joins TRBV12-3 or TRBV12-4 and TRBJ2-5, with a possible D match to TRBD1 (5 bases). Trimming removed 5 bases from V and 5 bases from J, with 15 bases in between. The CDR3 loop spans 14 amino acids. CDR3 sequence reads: CASSETGGAETQYF. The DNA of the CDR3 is TGTGCCAGCAGTGAGACTGGTGGGGCCGAGACCCAGTACTTC.

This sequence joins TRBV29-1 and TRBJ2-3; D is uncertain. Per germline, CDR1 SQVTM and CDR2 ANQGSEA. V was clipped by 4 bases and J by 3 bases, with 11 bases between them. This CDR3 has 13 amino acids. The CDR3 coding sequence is TGCAGCGTTGGAATGACCCAGACAGATACGCAGTATTTT. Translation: CSVGMTQTDTQYF.

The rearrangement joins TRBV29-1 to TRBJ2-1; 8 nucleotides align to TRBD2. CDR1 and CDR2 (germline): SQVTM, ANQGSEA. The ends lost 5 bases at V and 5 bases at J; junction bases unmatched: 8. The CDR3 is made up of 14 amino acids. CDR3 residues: CSVPVRGENNEQFF. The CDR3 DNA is TGCAGCGTTCCCGTGCGGGGGGAAAACAATGAGCAGTTCTTC.

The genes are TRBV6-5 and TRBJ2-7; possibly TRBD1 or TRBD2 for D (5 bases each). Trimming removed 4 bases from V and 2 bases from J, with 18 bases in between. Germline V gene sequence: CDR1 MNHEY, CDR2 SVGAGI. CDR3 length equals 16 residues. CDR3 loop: CASSSAWDRDPYEQYF. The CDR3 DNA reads TGTGCCAGCAGTTCCGCATGGGACCGAGACCCCTACGAGCAGTACTTC.

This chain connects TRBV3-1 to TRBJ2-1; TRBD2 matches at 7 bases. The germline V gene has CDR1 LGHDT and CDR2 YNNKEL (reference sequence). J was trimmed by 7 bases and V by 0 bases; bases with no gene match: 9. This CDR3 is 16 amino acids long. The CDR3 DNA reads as TGTGCCAGCAGCCAAGATGGGCGGGAGTACGTGAATGAGCAGTTCTTC. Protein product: CASSQDGREYVNEQFF.

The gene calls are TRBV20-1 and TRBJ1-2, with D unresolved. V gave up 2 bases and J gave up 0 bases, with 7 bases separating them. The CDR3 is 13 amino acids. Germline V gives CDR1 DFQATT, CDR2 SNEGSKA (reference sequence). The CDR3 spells CSARLGTNYGYTF. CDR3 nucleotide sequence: TGCAGTGCTAGATTAGGCACTAACTATGGCTACACCTTC.

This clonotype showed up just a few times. The CDR3 protein is CSAYRTSGRSTDTQYF. For the CDR3, the DNA is TGCAGTGCATATCGGACTAGCGGGAGGAGCACAGATACGCAGTATTTT. The chain couples TRBV20-1 to TRBJ2-3, with TRBD2 matching 14 bases. This CDR3 is 16 amino acids long. Germline V gives CDR1 DFQATT, CDR2 SNEGSKA (reference sequence). V shed 6 bases and J 0 bases; nucleotides not matched to a gene: 5.

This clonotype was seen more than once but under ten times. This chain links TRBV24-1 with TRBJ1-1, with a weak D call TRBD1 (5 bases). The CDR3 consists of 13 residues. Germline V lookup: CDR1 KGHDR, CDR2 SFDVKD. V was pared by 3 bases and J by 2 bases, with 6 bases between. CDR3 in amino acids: CATSDQGNTEAFF. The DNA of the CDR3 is TGTGCCACCAGTGATCAGGGTAACACTGAAGCTTTCTTT.

The CDR3 reads CATGGTTQETQYF. Written as DNA, the CDR3 is TGTGCCACGGGAGGGACAACGCAAGAGACCCAGTACTTC. V gene TRBV10-3 combines with J gene TRBJ2-5, with 8 bases fitting TRBD2. This CDR3 has 13 residues. Germline-derived CDR1 and CDR2 are ENHRY and SYGVKD. The V segment lost 10 bases and the J segment 2 bases; nucleotides outside the gene matches: 6.

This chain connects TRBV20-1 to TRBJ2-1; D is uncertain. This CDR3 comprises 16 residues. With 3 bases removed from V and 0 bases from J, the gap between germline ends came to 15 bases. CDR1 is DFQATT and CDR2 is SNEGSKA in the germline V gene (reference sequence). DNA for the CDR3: TGCAGTGCTAGGGAGTTAAGGGTGGTCTCCTACAATGAGCAGTTCTTC. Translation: CSARELRVVSYNEQFF.

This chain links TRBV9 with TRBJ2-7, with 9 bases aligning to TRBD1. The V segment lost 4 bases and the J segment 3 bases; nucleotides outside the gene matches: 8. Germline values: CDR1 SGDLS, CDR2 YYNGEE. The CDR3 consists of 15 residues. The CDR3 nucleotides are TGTGCCAGCAGCCCTCGACAGGGGGGAAACTACGAGCAGTACTTC. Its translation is CASSPRQGGNYEQYF.

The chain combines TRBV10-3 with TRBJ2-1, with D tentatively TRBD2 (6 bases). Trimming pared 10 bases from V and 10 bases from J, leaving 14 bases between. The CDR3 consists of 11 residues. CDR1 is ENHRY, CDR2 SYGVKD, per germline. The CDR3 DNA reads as TGTGCCACCGAGTCCGCGGGGGAGCAGTTCTTC. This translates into CATESAGEQFF.

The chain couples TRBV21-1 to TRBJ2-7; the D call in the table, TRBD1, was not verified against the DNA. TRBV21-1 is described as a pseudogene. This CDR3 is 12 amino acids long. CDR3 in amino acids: CASTAYRDEQYF. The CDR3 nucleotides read TGTGCCAGCACCGCCTACAGGGACGAGCAGTACTTC.

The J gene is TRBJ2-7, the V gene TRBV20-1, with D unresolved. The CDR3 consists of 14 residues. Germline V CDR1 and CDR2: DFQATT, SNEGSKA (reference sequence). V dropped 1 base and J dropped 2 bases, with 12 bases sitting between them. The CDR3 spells CSARVEESTYEQYF. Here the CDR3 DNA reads TGCAGTGCTAGAGTAGAAGAGTCCACCTACGAGCAGTACTTC.

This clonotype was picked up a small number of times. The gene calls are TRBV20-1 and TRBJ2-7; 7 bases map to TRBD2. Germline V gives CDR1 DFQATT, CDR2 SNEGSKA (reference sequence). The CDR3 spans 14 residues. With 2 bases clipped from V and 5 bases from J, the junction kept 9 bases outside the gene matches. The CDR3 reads CSARRGGRAHEQYF. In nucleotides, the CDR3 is TGCAGTGCTAGACGGGGAGGGAGGGCCCACGAGCAGTACTTC.

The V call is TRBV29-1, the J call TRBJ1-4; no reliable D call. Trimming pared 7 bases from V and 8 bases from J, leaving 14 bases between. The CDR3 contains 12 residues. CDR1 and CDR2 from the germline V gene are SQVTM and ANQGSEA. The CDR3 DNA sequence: TGCAGCGCGGTGGGGAGAGGAGAAAAACTGTTTTTT. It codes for CSAVGRGEKLFF. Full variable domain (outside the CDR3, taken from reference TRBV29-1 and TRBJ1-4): SAVISQKPSRDICQRGTSLTIQCQVDSQVTMMFWYRQQPGQSLTLIATANQGSEATYESGFVIDKFPISRPNLTFSTLTVSNMSPEDSSIYLCSAVGRGEKLFFGSGTQLSVL.